The T cell receptor beta chain under discussion was sequenced for a study of blood T cell repertoires in COVID-19. At the level of the study: From the United States, Italy and Spain came samples of acute and convalescent COVID-19. T cells, B-cell-depleted T cells, or PBMCs supplied cDNA or gDNA.

This CDR3 has 17 amino acids. Germline CDR1 and CDR2: GTSNPN and SVGIG (reference sequence). V lost 0 bases and J lost 4; bases outside the gene matches: 13. Under the authors' procedure: For nucleated cells, counts were estimated from reference gene primer amplification. The data were produced by immunoSEQ multiplex PCR, yet TCRdb's version contains in-frame clones alone and is incomplete. The D gene and trimming were derived from the DNA, and the V and J assignments and clone size from that table. The data show 50,000 to 75,000 clones, with approximately 89% seen just once and 6% to 8.5% held by the top ten.

This clonotype originated in a man aged 55 to 70 with acute or convalescent COVID-19. The chain couples TRBV30 to TRBJ2-7; 9 bases align to TRBD1. Sequenced input: peripheral blood. CDR3 bases: TGTGCCTGGAGTGTAAAGCTTCGGGGGACAGGGCGTTACGAGCAGTACTTC. Translated: CAWSVKLRGTGRYEQYF.